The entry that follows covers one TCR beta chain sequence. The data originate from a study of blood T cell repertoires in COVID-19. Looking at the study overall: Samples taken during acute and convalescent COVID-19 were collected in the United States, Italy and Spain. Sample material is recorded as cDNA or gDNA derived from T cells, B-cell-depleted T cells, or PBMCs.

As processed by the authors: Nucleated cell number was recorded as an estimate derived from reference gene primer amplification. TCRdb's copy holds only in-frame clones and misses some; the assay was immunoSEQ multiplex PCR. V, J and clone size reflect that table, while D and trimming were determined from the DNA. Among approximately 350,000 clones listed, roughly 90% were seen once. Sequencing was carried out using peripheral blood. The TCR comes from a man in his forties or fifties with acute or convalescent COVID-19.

This CDR3 reads CASSLEGVGESGANVLTF. As DNA, the CDR3 is TGCGCCAGCAGCTTGGAGGGGGTTGGGGAGTCTGGGGCCAACGTCCTGACTTTC. This chain joins TRBV5-1 and TRBJ2-6; maybe TRBD1 (6 bases). Between the trimmed V and J ends, which lost 0 bases and 1 base, there was a span of 14 bases. The CDR3 covers 18 residues. Per germline, CDR1 SGHRS and CDR2 YFSETQ.